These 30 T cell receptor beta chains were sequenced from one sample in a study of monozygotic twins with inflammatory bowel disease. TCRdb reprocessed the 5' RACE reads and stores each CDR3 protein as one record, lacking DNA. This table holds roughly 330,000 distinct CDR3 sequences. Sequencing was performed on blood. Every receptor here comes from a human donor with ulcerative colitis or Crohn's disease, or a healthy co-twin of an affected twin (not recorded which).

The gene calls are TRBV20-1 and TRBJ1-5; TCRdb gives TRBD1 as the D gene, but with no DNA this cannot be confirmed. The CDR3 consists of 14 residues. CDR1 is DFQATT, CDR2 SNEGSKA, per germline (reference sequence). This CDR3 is CSARDRGGNQPQHF.

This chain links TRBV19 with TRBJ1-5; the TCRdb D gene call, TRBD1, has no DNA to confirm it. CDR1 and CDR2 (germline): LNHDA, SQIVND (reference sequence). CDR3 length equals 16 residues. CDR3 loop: CASSPDRVSLTQPQHF.

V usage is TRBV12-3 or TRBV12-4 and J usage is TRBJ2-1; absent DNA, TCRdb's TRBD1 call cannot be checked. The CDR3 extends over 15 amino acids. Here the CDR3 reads CASSRDRGPHNEQFF.

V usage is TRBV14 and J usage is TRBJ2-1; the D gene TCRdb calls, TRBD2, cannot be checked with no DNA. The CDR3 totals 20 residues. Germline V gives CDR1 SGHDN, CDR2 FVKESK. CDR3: CASSAISGTSWIKSYNEQFF. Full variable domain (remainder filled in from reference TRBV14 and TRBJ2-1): EAGVTQFPSHSVIEKGQTVTLRCDPISGHDNLYWYRRVMGKEIKFLLHFVKESKQDESGMPNNRFLAERTGGTYSTLKVQPAELEDSGVYFCASSAISGTSWIKSYNEQFFGPGTRLTVL.

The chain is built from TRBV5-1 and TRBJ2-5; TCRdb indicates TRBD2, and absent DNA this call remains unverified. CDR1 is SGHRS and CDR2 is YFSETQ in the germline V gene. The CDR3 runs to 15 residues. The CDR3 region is CATSRTSAAQETQYF.

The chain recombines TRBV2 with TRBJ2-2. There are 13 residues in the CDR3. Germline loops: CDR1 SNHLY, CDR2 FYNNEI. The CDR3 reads CASSLTYTGELFF.

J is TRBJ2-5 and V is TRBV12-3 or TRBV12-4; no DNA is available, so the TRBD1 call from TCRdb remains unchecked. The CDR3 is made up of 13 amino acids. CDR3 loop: CASSFQGVETQYF.

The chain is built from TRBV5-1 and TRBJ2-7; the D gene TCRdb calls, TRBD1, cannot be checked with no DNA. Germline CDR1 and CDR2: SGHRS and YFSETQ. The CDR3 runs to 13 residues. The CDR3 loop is CASSTDRGYEQYF.

The CDR3 here is CSVSPGRDTEAFF. V and J are TRBV29-1 and TRBJ1-1. Germline lookup yields CDR1 SQVTM and CDR2 ANQGSEA. The CDR3 sequence is 13 residues long.

The CDR3 spells CATSRDRGGLSYEQYF. The genes are TRBV15 and TRBJ2-7; no DNA is available, so the TRBD2 call from TCRdb remains unchecked. The CDR3 loop spans 16 amino acids. Germline values: CDR1 LNHNV, CDR2 YYDKDF (reference sequence).

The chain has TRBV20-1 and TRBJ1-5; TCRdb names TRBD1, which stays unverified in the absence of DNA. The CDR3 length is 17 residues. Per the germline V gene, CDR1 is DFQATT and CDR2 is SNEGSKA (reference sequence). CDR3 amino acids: CSAREPTGGKGNQPQHF.

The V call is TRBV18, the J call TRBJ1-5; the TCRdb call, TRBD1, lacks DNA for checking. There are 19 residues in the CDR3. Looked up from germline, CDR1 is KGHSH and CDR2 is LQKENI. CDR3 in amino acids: CASSPREGGPYQQSQPQHF.

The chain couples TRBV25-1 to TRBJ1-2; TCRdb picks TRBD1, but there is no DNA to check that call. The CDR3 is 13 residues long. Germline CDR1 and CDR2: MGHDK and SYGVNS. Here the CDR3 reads CASSEAGDYGYTF.

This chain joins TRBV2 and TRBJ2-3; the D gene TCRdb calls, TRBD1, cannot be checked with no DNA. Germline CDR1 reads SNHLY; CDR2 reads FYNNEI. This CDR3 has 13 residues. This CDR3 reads CASSQGESDTQYF.

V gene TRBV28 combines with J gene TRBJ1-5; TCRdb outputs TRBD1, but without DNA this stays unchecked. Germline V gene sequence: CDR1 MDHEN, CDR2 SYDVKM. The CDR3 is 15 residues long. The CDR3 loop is CASSRTGVSNQPQHF.

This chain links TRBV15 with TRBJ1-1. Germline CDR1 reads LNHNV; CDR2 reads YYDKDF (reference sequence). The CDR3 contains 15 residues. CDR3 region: CATSRDKGWNTEAFF.

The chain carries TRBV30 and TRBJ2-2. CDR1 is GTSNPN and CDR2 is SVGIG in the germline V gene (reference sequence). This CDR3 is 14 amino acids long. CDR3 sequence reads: CAWSLGLPAGELFF.

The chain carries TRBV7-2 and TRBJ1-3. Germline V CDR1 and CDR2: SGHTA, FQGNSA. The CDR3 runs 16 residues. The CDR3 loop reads CASSLERPRGGNTIYF.

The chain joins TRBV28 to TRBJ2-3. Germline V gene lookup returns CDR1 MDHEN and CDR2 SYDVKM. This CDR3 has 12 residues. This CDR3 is CASSFASDTQYF.

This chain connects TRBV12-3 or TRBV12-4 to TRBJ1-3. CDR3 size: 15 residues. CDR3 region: CASNNRAGNGNTIYF.

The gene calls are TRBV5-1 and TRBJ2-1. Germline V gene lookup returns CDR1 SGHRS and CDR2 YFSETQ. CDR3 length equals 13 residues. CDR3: CASSTLTYNEQFF.

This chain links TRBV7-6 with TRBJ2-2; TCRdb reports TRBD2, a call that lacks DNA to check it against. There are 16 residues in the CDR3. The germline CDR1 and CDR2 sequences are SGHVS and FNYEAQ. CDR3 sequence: CASSGRLAGVSGELFF.

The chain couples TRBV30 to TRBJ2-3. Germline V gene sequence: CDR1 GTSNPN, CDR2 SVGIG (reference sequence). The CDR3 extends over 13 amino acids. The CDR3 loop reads CAWLKGRQDTQYF.

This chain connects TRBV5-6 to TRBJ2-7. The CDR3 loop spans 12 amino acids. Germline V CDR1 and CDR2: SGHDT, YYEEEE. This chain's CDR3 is CASSLAPYEQYF.

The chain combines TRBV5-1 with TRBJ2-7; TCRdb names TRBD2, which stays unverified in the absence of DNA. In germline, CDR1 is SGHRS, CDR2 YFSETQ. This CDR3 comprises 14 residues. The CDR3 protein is CASSSLGLSYEQYF.

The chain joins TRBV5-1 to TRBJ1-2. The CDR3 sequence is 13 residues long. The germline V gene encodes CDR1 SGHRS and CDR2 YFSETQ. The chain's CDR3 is CASSLQTNYGYTF.

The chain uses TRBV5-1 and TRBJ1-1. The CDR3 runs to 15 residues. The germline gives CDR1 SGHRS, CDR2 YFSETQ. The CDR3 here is CASSLPTAMNTEAFF.

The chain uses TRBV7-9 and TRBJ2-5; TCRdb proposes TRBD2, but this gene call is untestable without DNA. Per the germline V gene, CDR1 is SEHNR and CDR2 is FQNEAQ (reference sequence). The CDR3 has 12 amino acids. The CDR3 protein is CASSTSGGTQYF.

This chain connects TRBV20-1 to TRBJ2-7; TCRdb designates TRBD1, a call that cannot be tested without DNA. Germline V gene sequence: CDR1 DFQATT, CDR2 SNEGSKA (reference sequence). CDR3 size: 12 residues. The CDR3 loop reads CSARRDSYEQYF.

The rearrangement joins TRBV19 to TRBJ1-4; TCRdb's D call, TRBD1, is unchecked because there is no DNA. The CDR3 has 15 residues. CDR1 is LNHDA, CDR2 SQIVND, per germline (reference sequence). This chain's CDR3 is CASSIASLGSRKLFF.